A selection of T cell receptor beta chains follows, all from one sample in a study of technical replicates of blood from a few donors. The data were produced by immunoSEQ multiplex PCR, yet TCRdb's version contains in-frame clones alone and is incomplete. The table shows 75,000 to 95,000 clones, with about 95% occurring only once. Sequenced sample: T cells isolated from PBMCs. Receptor source: a human donor in good health. CDR3s include the opening cysteine and the closing phenylalanine or tryptophan. Each record gives: D gene, clone size, CDR3 length, V gene, J gene, CDR3 protein, CDR3 DNA. D genes are given only for firm matches. The size of a clone is reported for some rows only, either as once, few or many, or as a class for expanded clones.

d_call: -
clone_size: -
cdr3_length: 14
v_call: TRBV4-1
j_call: TRBJ1-4
cdr3_aa: CASSQEDSSEKLFF
cdr3_nt: TGCGCCAGCAGCCAAGAGGACAGTAGCGAAAAACTGTTTTTT

d_call: TRBD2
clone_size: -
cdr3_length: 14
v_call: TRBV19
j_call: TRBJ2-7
cdr3_aa: CASSIGAGDYEQYF
cdr3_nt: TGTGCCAGTAGTATAGGGGCGGGAGACTACGAGCAGTACTTC

d_call: -
clone_size: -
cdr3_length: 13
v_call: TRBV5-1
j_call: TRBJ1-2
cdr3_aa: CASSYQGSYGYTF
cdr3_nt: TGCGCCAGCAGCTACCAGGGAAGCTATGGCTACACCTTC

d_call: TRBD2
clone_size: once
cdr3_length: 15
v_call: TRBV18
j_call: TRBJ2-1
cdr3_aa: CASSPGLAGADEQFF
cdr3_nt: TGTGCCAGCTCACCGGGGCTAGCGGGAGCCGATGAGCAGTTCTTC

d_call: TRBD2
clone_size: -
cdr3_length: 14
v_call: TRBV12-5
j_call: TRBJ2-7
cdr3_aa: CASGLGTSGDEQYF
cdr3_nt: TGTGCTAGTGGTTTGGGGACTAGCGGCGACGAGCAGTACTTC

d_call: -
clone_size: -
cdr3_length: 12
v_call: TRBV27
j_call: TRBJ1-1
cdr3_aa: CASGPGITEAFF
cdr3_nt: TGTGCCTCCGGTCCGGGTATCACTGAAGCTTTCTTT

d_call: -
clone_size: few
cdr3_length: 14
v_call: TRBV14
j_call: TRBJ1-1
cdr3_aa: CASSQDWLQGRAFF
cdr3_nt: TGTGCCAGCAGCCAAGATTGGCTACAGGGACGAGCTTTCTTT

d_call: TRBD2
clone_size: -
cdr3_length: 17
v_call: TRBV11-2
j_call: TRBJ2-3
cdr3_aa: CASSLLGTFGGGDTQYF
cdr3_nt: TGTGCCAGCAGCCTCTTAGGGACCTTTGGGGGAGGGGATACGCAGTATTTT

d_call: -
clone_size: -
cdr3_length: 13
v_call: TRBV6-5
j_call: TRBJ2-5
cdr3_aa: CASSYSAQETQYF
cdr3_nt: TGTGCCAGCAGTTACTCGGCACAAGAGACCCAGTACTTC

d_call: -
clone_size: -
cdr3_length: 15
v_call: TRBV7-9
j_call: TRBJ2-5
cdr3_aa: CASSLREAGRETQYF
cdr3_nt: TGTGCCAGCAGCTTAAGAGAGGCAGGGCGAGAGACCCAGTACTTC

d_call: TRBD1
clone_size: -
cdr3_length: 14
v_call: TRBV13
j_call: TRBJ2-7
cdr3_aa: CASSGTGVSYEQYF
cdr3_nt: TGTGCCAGCAGCGGGACAGGGGTTTCCTACGAGCAGTACTTC

d_call: TRBD1
clone_size: -
cdr3_length: 14
v_call: TRBV12-5
j_call: TRBJ1-2
cdr3_aa: CASGFVGTGNGYTF
cdr3_nt: TGTGCTAGTGGTTTTGTGGGGACAGGGAACGGCTACACCTTC

d_call: -
clone_size: -
cdr3_length: 14
v_call: TRBV4-1
j_call: TRBJ1-2
cdr3_aa: CASSQNTANYGYTF
cdr3_nt: TGCGCCAGCAGCCAAAACACAGCTAACTATGGCTACACCTTC

d_call: TRBD1
clone_size: -
cdr3_length: 16
v_call: TRBV6-8
j_call: TRBJ2-7
cdr3_aa: CASSFGPDRGSYEQYF
cdr3_nt: TGTGCCAGCAGTTTTGGTCCAGACAGGGGCTCCTACGAGCAGTACTTC

d_call: -
clone_size: -
cdr3_length: 14
v_call: TRBV5-1
j_call: TRBJ2-7
cdr3_aa: CASSATGTPYEQYF
cdr3_nt: TGCGCCAGCAGCGCAACTGGGACACCCTACGAGCAGTACTTC

d_call: -
clone_size: -
cdr3_length: 17
v_call: TRBV7-9
j_call: TRBJ1-1
cdr3_aa: CASSLTRAQGKGTEAFF
cdr3_nt: TGTGCCAGCAGCTTAACGAGGGCACAGGGAAAGGGGACTGAAGCTTTCTTT

d_call: -
clone_size: once
cdr3_length: 15
v_call: TRBV28
j_call: TRBJ2-4
cdr3_aa: CASSPPGGRGSIQYF
cdr3_nt: TGTGCCAGCAGCCCGCCCGGAGGGCGAGGTAGCATTCAGTACTTC

d_call: TRBD2
clone_size: -
cdr3_length: 14
v_call: TRBV28
j_call: TRBJ2-7
cdr3_aa: CASSFLAGANEQYF
cdr3_nt: TGTGCCAGCAGTTTTTTAGCGGGAGCTAACGAGCAGTACTTC

d_call: TRBD1
clone_size: -
cdr3_length: 16
v_call: TRBV13
j_call: TRBJ1-1
cdr3_aa: CASSLPGGLLDTEAFF
cdr3_nt: TGTGCCAGCAGCTTGCCAGGGGGTCTCCTGGACACTGAAGCTTTCTTT

d_call: TRBD1
clone_size: -
cdr3_length: 14
v_call: TRBV29-1
j_call: TRBJ1-4
cdr3_aa: CSARRTGANEKLFF
cdr3_nt: TGCAGCGCTAGAAGGACAGGGGCTAATGAAAAACTGTTTTTT

d_call: TRBD1
clone_size: -
cdr3_length: 12
v_call: TRBV28
j_call: TRBJ1-1
cdr3_aa: CASRPRDSEAFF
cdr3_nt: TGTGCCAGCAGACCACGGGACAGTGAAGCTTTCTTT

d_call: -
clone_size: -
cdr3_length: 13
v_call: TRBV30
j_call: TRBJ2-7
cdr3_aa: CAWRSGSSYEQYF
cdr3_nt: TGTGCCTGGAGGTCCGGTTCATCCTACGAGCAGTACTTC

d_call: -
clone_size: -
cdr3_length: 12
v_call: TRBV19
j_call: TRBJ1-1
cdr3_aa: CASMKGITEAFF
cdr3_nt: TGTGCCAGTATGAAGGGGATCACTGAAGCTTTCTTT

d_call: -
clone_size: -
cdr3_length: 14
v_call: TRBV27
j_call: TRBJ1-2
cdr3_aa: CASSLTGSNYGYTF
cdr3_nt: TGTGCCAGCAGTTTAACGGGGTCTAACTATGGCTACACCTTC

d_call: -
clone_size: -
cdr3_length: 14
v_call: TRBV7-2
j_call: TRBJ2-7
cdr3_aa: CASSHFRRLYEQYF
cdr3_nt: TGTGCCAGCAGCCATTTTAGGCGACTCTACGAGCAGTACTTC

d_call: -
clone_size: -
cdr3_length: 13
v_call: TRBV6-5
j_call: TRBJ1-2
cdr3_aa: CASSYRTDYGYTF
cdr3_nt: TGTGCCAGCAGTTACCGGACAGACTATGGCTACACCTTC

d_call: TRBD1
clone_size: -
cdr3_length: 15
v_call: TRBV5-1
j_call: TRBJ2-3
cdr3_aa: CASSPRQGNTDTQYF
cdr3_nt: TGCGCCAGCAGCCCCAGACAGGGGAACACAGATACGCAGTATTTT

d_call: TRBD2
clone_size: -
cdr3_length: 18
v_call: TRBV18
j_call: TRBJ2-1
cdr3_aa: CASSPQEAGGLLYNEQFF
cdr3_nt: TGTGCCAGCTCACCACAAGAAGCGGGAGGACTCCTTTACAATGAGCAGTTCTTC

d_call: -
clone_size: -
cdr3_length: 15
v_call: TRBV27
j_call: TRBJ2-7
cdr3_aa: CASSPDVGGLYEQYF
cdr3_nt: TGTGCCAGCAGCCCGGACGTCGGGGGACTCTACGAGCAGTACTTC

d_call: TRBD1
clone_size: -
cdr3_length: 13
v_call: TRBV5-4
j_call: TRBJ2-3
cdr3_aa: CASRETGADTQYF
cdr3_nt: TGTGCCAGCAGAGAGACAGGGGCAGATACGCAGTATTTT

d_call: TRBD1
clone_size: -
cdr3_length: 16
v_call: TRBV5-1
j_call: TRBJ2-7
cdr3_aa: CASSDKLNPQGNEQYF
cdr3_nt: TGCGCCAGCAGCGATAAATTAAACCCACAGGGGAACGAGCAGTACTTC

d_call: -
clone_size: -
cdr3_length: 16
v_call: TRBV30
j_call: TRBJ2-3
cdr3_aa: CAWSRGGPKGTDTQYF
cdr3_nt: TGTGCCTGGAGTAGGGGGGGGCCGAAGGGCACAGATACGCAGTATTTT

d_call: -
clone_size: -
cdr3_length: 15
v_call: TRBV5-4
j_call: TRBJ1-2
cdr3_aa: CASSLVSTNNYGYTF
cdr3_nt: TGTGCCAGCAGCTTGGTGTCTACTAACAACTATGGCTACACCTTC

d_call: -
clone_size: -
cdr3_length: 15
v_call: TRBV6-1
j_call: TRBJ1-1
cdr3_aa: CASRDRQATLAEAFF
cdr3_nt: TGTGCCAGCAGAGATAGACAGGCCACTTTGGCTGAAGCTTTCTTT

d_call: -
clone_size: -
cdr3_length: 15
v_call: TRBV5-1
j_call: TRBJ2-3
cdr3_aa: CASSFAGNSLDTQYF
cdr3_nt: TGCGCCAGCAGCTTTGCAGGGAATAGTTTAGATACGCAGTATTTT

d_call: TRBD2
clone_size: -
cdr3_length: 17
v_call: TRBV30
j_call: TRBJ2-1
cdr3_aa: CAWSLSRLAGGPNEQFF
cdr3_nt: TGTGCCTGGAGTCTCTCCCGACTAGCGGGGGGCCCCAATGAGCAGTTCTTC

d_call: -
clone_size: -
cdr3_length: 16
v_call: TRBV6-1
j_call: TRBJ1-3
cdr3_aa: CASSEEGPFSGNTIYF
cdr3_nt: TGTGCCAGCAGTGAAGAGGGGCCCTTCTCTGGAAACACCATATATTTT

d_call: -
clone_size: -
cdr3_length: 13
v_call: TRBV28
j_call: TRBJ2-2
cdr3_aa: CASSSSRGGELFF
cdr3_nt: TGTGCCAGCAGTTCTTCCCGGGGCGGGGAGCTGTTTTTT

d_call: -
clone_size: -
cdr3_length: 13
v_call: TRBV6-1
j_call: TRBJ2-7
cdr3_aa: CASTKGALSEQYF
cdr3_nt: TGTGCCAGCACGAAAGGGGCGCTTTCCGAGCAGTACTTC

d_call: -
clone_size: -
cdr3_length: 14
v_call: TRBV7-9
j_call: TRBJ1-2
cdr3_aa: CASSFEGGGYGYTF
cdr3_nt: TGTGCCAGCAGCTTCGAGGGAGGAGGCTATGGCTACACCTTC

d_call: TRBD2
clone_size: once
cdr3_length: 15
v_call: TRBV28
j_call: TRBJ2-1
cdr3_aa: CASSSIAGGDNEQFF
cdr3_nt: TGTGCCAGCAGTTCTATAGCGGGAGGGGACAATGAGCAGTTCTTC

d_call: -
clone_size: -
cdr3_length: 13
v_call: TRBV6-5
j_call: TRBJ2-1
cdr3_aa: CASSLVSGYEQFF
cdr3_nt: TGTGCCAGCAGTTTGGTAAGCGGTTATGAGCAGTTCTTC

d_call: TRBD1
clone_size: -
cdr3_length: 14
v_call: TRBV19
j_call: TRBJ1-2
cdr3_aa: CASSLKTGLHGYTF
cdr3_nt: TGTGCCAGTAGTCTAAAGACAGGGCTCCATGGCTACACCTTC

d_call: -
clone_size: -
cdr3_length: 14
v_call: TRBV27
j_call: TRBJ2-2
cdr3_aa: CASSLSGVTGELFF
cdr3_nt: TGTGCCAGCAGTTTATCCGGGGTAACCGGGGAGCTGTTTTTT

d_call: -
clone_size: -
cdr3_length: 12
v_call: TRBV7-9
j_call: TRBJ2-7
cdr3_aa: CASSLEPGEQYF
cdr3_nt: TGTGCCAGCAGCCTCGAACCGGGCGAGCAGTACTTC

d_call: -
clone_size: -
cdr3_length: 13
v_call: TRBV29-1
j_call: TRBJ1-3
cdr3_aa: CSVEAWDGNTIYF
cdr3_nt: TGCAGCGTGGAGGCTTGGGATGGAAACACCATATATTTT

d_call: TRBD2
clone_size: -
cdr3_length: 15
v_call: TRBV4-1
j_call: TRBJ2-7
cdr3_aa: CASSQAGLGLRRQYF
cdr3_nt: TGCGCCAGCAGCCAAGCGGGACTAGGCCTTCGTCGGCAGTACTTC

d_call: TRBD1
clone_size: -
cdr3_length: 14
v_call: TRBV29-1
j_call: TRBJ2-3
cdr3_aa: CSVAGTGGRNTQYF
cdr3_nt: TGCAGCGTTGCCGGGACAGGGGGCAGGAATACGCAGTATTTT

d_call: -
clone_size: -
cdr3_length: 11
v_call: TRBV29-1
j_call: TRBJ2-5
cdr3_aa: CSGGPGETQYF
cdr3_nt: TGCAGCGGCGGGCCCGGGGAGACCCAGTACTTC

d_call: -
clone_size: -
cdr3_length: 14
v_call: TRBV7-9
j_call: TRBJ1-6
cdr3_aa: CASSFPAGNSPLHF
cdr3_nt: TGTGCCAGCAGCTTTCCCGCAGGGAATTCACCCCTCCACTTT

d_call: TRBD1
clone_size: -
cdr3_length: 15
v_call: TRBV10-3
j_call: TRBJ2-3
cdr3_aa: CAISAQGQGTDTQYF
cdr3_nt: TGTGCCATCAGTGCACAAGGACAGGGTACAGATACGCAGTATTTT

d_call: -
clone_size: -
cdr3_length: 14
v_call: TRBV6-5
j_call: TRBJ1-5
cdr3_aa: CASGQPYSNQPQHF
cdr3_nt: TGTGCCAGCGGGCAGCCCTATAGCAATCAGCCCCAGCATTTT

d_call: TRBD2
clone_size: -
cdr3_length: 15
v_call: TRBV5-6
j_call: TRBJ2-7
cdr3_aa: CASSRQTSGLYEQYF
cdr3_nt: TGTGCCAGCAGCCGCCAGACTAGCGGGCTCTACGAGCAGTACTTC